The present TCR beta chain was sequenced within a study of graft-versus-host responses after intestinal transplantation. About the study: Isolated intestinal, liver-intestinal, or multivisceral transplants were what recipients had. Anti-thymocyte globulin induction preceded three to four years of tacrolimus and steroid maintenance in all recipients.

CDR1 is MGHRA, CDR2 YSYEKL, per germline. This CDR3 contains 17 residues. The junction had 7 bases not matched to a gene; V was cut back by 1 base and J by 5 bases. In regard to this clone: Its target is not known.

Study-wide findings and caveats: Maximum circulating GvH clone levels tracked with early post-transplant HvG decreases. Allograft clonal ratios (graft-versus-host to host-versus-graft) were high in patients who had graft-donor T cell macrochimerism.

Sequenced by immunoSEQ multiplex PCR; TCRdb stores in-frame clones only, minus some. The table lists roughly 81,000 clones, approximately 78% of them singletons. The receptor comes from a human donor who received an intestinal transplant. This chain uses TRBV4-1 with TRBJ2-1, with 11 bases identical to TRBD2. The specimen was unstimulated CD4+ T cells sorted from spleen or lymph node cells, collected before intestinal transplant. This CDR3 reads CASSQVLLAGAHNEQFF. As DNA, the CDR3 is TGCGCCAGCAGCCAAGTGTTACTAGCGGGGGCTCACAATGAGCAGTTCTTC.